What follows are 22 T cell receptor beta chains derived from one specimen sequenced in a study of blood T cells in healthy people across ages. The second PCR ran roughly 7 to 11 cycles with a sample-barcoded 5' primer and J-beta primers. In TCRdb, the 5' RACE reads were re-called with MiXCR into one record per CDR3 protein. The sample holds over 950,000 distinct CDR3 sequences, roughly half seen once. The sample was blood. Receptors originate from a woman aged 55-75 years in good health.

The rearrangement uses TRBV10-1 and TRBJ2-3; maybe TRBD2 (6 bases). The germline V gene encodes CDR1 WNHNN and CDR2 SYGVQD (reference sequence). V lost 4 bases to trimming and J lost 4 bases, with 12 bases between them. This CDR3 has 14 amino acids. CDR3 loop: CASSGTGAADTQYF. CDR3 sequence (DNA): TGCGCCAGCAGTGGGACGGGAGCGGCAGATACGCAGTATTTT.

The rearrangement uses TRBV20-1 and TRBJ2-3, with D hard to call. The CDR3 covers 13 residues. Germline V lookup: CDR1 DFQATT, CDR2 SNEGSKA (reference sequence). Deletions cut 7 bases from V and 2 bases from J, with 13 bases between. CDR3 amino acids: CSVSGLLTDTQYF. The CDR3 coding sequence is TGCAGTGTTAGTGGCCTTCTCACAGATACGCAGTATTTT.

This chain connects TRBV28 to TRBJ2-4, with 10 bases identical to TRBD1. With the DNA end fitting TRBJ2-7 better, the J assignment may be wrong. The CDR3 runs to 15 residues. Germline V CDR1 and CDR2: MDHEN, SYDVKM. The CDR3 spells CASSPDRGSTYEQYF. CDR3 coding DNA: TGTGCCAGCAGTCCGGACAGGGGGTCTACCTACGAGCAGTACTTC.

This chain joins TRBV30 and TRBJ2-7; D gene unclear. The germline V gene has CDR1 GTSNPN and CDR2 SVGIG (reference sequence). V was pared by 0 bases and J by 5 bases, with 11 bases between. CDR3 length: 13 residues. CDR3 residues: CAWSVVGSNEQYF. The CDR3, as DNA: TGTGCCTGGAGTGTAGTGGGTAGCAACGAGCAGTACTTC. Full variable domain (missing parts from reference TRBV30 and TRBJ2-7): SQTIHQWPATLVQPVGSPLSLECTVEGTSNPNLYWYRQAAGRGLQLLFYSVGIGQISSEVPQNLSASRPQDRQFILSSKKLLLSDSGFYLCAWSVVGSNEQYFGPGTRLTVT.

This clonotype was found once. The chain joins TRBV6-2 or TRBV6-3 to TRBJ2-1; TRBD2 matches at 8 bases. V shed 6 bases, J shed 6 bases, and the junction held 4 bases outside the gene matches. The CDR3 is made up of 13 amino acids. Germline V CDR1 and CDR2: MNHEY, SVGEGT. CDR3 region: CASRPTSGNEQFF. DNA of the CDR3: TGTGCCAGCAGACCAACTAGCGGCAATGAGCAGTTCTTC.

The chain couples TRBV27 to TRBJ2-5, with D possibly being TRBD2 (5 bases). Germline V gene sequence: CDR1 MNHEY, CDR2 SMNVEV (reference sequence). The ends were cut back, 6 bases at V and 1 base at J, with 15 bases in the middle. This CDR3 has 15 amino acids. The CDR3 sequence is CASSPRGITQETQYF. For the CDR3, the DNA is TGTGCCAGCAGCCCGAGAGGGATAACCCAAGAGACCCAGTACTTC.

The chain employs TRBV5-1 and TRBJ1-4, with TRBD1 as a possible D gene (5 bases). V lost 0 bases, J lost 8 bases, and 11 bases lay in between. Germline lookup yields CDR1 SGHRS and CDR2 YFSETQ. This CDR3 contains 14 residues. The CDR3 loop reads CASSLGGDWEKLFF. In DNA form, the CDR3 reads TGCGCCAGCAGCTTGGGAGGGGATTGGGAAAAACTGTTTTTT.

The chain carries TRBV5-1 and TRBJ1-3; 7 bases line up with TRBD1. With V trimmed by 1 base and J by 7 bases, 8 bases remained unmatched. This CDR3 spans 15 amino acids. Germline lookup yields CDR1 SGHRS and CDR2 YFSETQ. This CDR3 is CASSLSGGQLNTIYF. CDR3 sequence (DNA): TGCGCCAGCAGCTTGTCGGGGGGACAGTTGAACACCATATATTTT.

This chain uses TRBV5-1 with TRBJ2-1, with 12 bases identical to TRBD2. The CDR3 runs to 17 residues. The V segment lost 4 bases and the J segment 3 bases; nucleotides outside the gene matches: 8. Germline assignment: CDR1 SGHRS and CDR2 YFSETQ. The CDR3 loop reads CASSPPTTSGSYNEQFF. In DNA form, the CDR3 reads TGCGCCAGCAGCCCCCCAACGACTAGCGGGAGCTACAATGAGCAGTTCTTC.

The chain is built from TRBV2 and TRBJ1-4; a possible D gene is TRBD1 (6 bases). Trimming cost V 6 bases and J 4 bases, with 12 bases left between them. Looked up from germline, CDR1 is SNHLY and CDR2 is FYNNEI. This CDR3 has 14 residues. CDR3 sequence (DNA): TGTGCCAGCAGCGCGGACAGATATAATGAAAAACTGTTTTTT. It translates to CASSADRYNEKLFF.

V usage is TRBV27 and J usage is TRBJ2-4; 9 bases line up with TRBD2. The J call may be wrong; the DNA end is better matched by TRBJ2-5. The germline V gene has CDR1 MNHEY and CDR2 SMNVEV (reference sequence). This CDR3 spans 15 amino acids. In nucleotides, the CDR3 is TGTGCCAGCAGTCGAATAGCGGGAGAGCTGGGGACCCAGTACTTC. Residues: CASSRIAGELGTQYF.

This clonotype turned up a few times. The chain carries TRBV20-1 and TRBJ2-7; D gene uncertain. The V end lost 6 bases, the J end lost 6 bases, and 18 bases lay between the germline ends. Germline V lookup: CDR1 DFQATT, CDR2 SNEGSKA (reference sequence). The CDR3 is 13 residues long. The CDR3 loop reads CSAAGRLMPEQYF. The CDR3 region has the DNA TGCAGTGCCGCCGGCAGACTCATGCCCGAGCAGTACTTC.

This clonotype was observed a few times. This rearrangement joins TRBV7-9 to TRBJ2-5; unclear D gene. Judging by the DNA end, TRBJ2-7 fits better; the J call may be wrong. This CDR3 is built from 13 residues. In germline, CDR1 is SEHNR, CDR2 FQNEAQ (reference sequence). CDR3 nucleotides: TGTGCCAGCAGCTCAAACATGGTTGACGAGCAGTACTTC. Protein product: CASSSNMVDEQYF.

The chain employs TRBV29-1 and TRBJ2-7; 8 bases are shared with TRBD1. Germline assignment: CDR1 SQVTM and CDR2 ANQGSEA. The V segment lost 6 bases and the J segment 3 bases; nucleotides outside the gene matches: 7. The length of the CDR3 is 13 residues. Here the CDR3 reads CSVLRDRRYEQYF. The CDR3 bases are TGCAGCGTCCTCCGGGACAGGCGCTACGAGCAGTACTTC.

The V gene is TRBV6-5, the J gene TRBJ2-2, with 14 nucleotides matching TRBD2. With V trimmed by 2 bases and J by 0 bases, 8 bases remained unmatched. CDR3 length equals 20 residues. The germline gives CDR1 MNHEY, CDR2 SVGAGI. CDR3 region: CASSYTPPGLAGANTGELFF. CDR3 bases: TGTGCCAGCAGTTACACCCCTCCGGGACTAGCGGGGGCGAACACCGGGGAGCTGTTTTTT.

The rearrangement joins TRBV28 to TRBJ2-5, with 14 positions matching TRBD2. The DNA end lines up better with TRBJ2-7; the J call may be wrong. The CDR3 is 17 amino acids. CDR1 and CDR2 from the germline V gene are MDHEN and SYDVKM. CDR3 amino acids: CASRTGTGLAGGYEQYF. As DNA, the CDR3 is TGTGCCAGCAGAACCGGGACAGGACTAGCGGGAGGCTACGAGCAGTACTTC.

There are a few counts of this clonotype. This chain joins TRBV2 and TRBJ2-7; tentatively, D is TRBD2 (7 bases). V dropped 3 bases and J dropped 2 bases, with 14 bases sitting between them. The CDR3 has 15 amino acids. Germline CDR1 and CDR2: SNHLY and FYNNEI. The chain's CDR3 is CASSELGGDTYEQYF. The DNA of the CDR3 is TGTGCCAGCAGTGAGCTAGGGGGGGACACCTACGAGCAGTACTTC.

The V gene is TRBV9, the J gene TRBJ2-7; tentatively, D is TRBD2 (6 bases). The CDR3 is 15 residues long. The V gene's germline CDR1 is SGDLS and CDR2 YYNGEE. V lost 0 bases to trimming and J lost 1 base, with 11 bases between them. CDR3 coding DNA: TGTGCCAGCAGCGTAGGCCCGGGACTGTCCTACGAGCAGTACTTC. Protein sequence: CASSVGPGLSYEQYF.

The rearrangement links TRBV18 to TRBJ2-1; possibly TRBD1 for D (5 bases). CDR3 length: 19 residues. Germline V gene sequence: CDR1 KGHSH, CDR2 LQKENI. V gave up 2 bases and J gave up 0 bases, with 20 bases separating them. The CDR3 reads CASSPFPPTDGNSYNEQFF. The CDR3 DNA is TGTGCCAGCTCACCATTCCCCCCGACAGACGGAAACTCCTACAATGAGCAGTTCTTC.

The rearrangement links TRBV3-1 to TRBJ2-1; the D gene is possibly TRBD1 (5 bases). The CDR3 contains 16 residues. Germline loops: CDR1 LGHDT, CDR2 YNNKEL (reference sequence). V dropped 2 bases and J dropped 4 bases, with 15 bases sitting between them. The CDR3 reads CASSQLGLGFYNEQFF. In nucleotides, the CDR3 is TGTGCCAGCAGCCAATTGGGGCTAGGCTTTTACAATGAGCAGTTCTTC.

Remarks on this clonotype: An end of the junction does not agree with germline; a read error may underlie this. V and J are TRBV4-1 and TRBJ2-1, with 14 bases matching TRBD2. The CDR3 runs to 21 residues. Germline values: CDR1 MGHRA, CDR2 YSYEKL. The DNA of the CDR3 is TGCGCCAGCGGCCAAGATCGGTCAGGGGGACTAGCGGGAGCGTCCTACAGTGAGCAGTTCTTC. It specifies CASGQDRSGGLAGASYSEQFF.

Ten or more counts support this clonotype. V gene TRBV28 combines with J gene TRBJ1-2; 8 positions match TRBD1. V was clipped by 6 bases and J by 2 bases; unmatched bases: 2. CDR3 size: 13 residues. CDR1 MDHEN and CDR2 SYDVKM come from the germline V gene. The DNA of the CDR3 is TGTGCCAGCAGCCGGACAGGGAACTATGGCTACACCTTC. Amino acid sequence: CASSRTGNYGYTF.